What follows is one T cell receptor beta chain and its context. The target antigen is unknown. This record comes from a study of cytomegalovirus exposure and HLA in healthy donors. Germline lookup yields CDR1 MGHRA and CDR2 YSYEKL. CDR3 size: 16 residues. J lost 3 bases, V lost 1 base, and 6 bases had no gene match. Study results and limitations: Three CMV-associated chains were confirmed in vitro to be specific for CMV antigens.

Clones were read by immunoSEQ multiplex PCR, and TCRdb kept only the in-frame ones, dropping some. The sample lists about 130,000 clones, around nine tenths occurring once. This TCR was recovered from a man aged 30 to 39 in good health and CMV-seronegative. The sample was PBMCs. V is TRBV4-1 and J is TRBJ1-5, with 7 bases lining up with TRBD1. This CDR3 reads CASSQGGQFNNQPQHF. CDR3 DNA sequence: TGCGCCAGCAGCCAAGGGGGACAGTTTAACAATCAGCCCCAGCATTTT.